The clone carrying this T cell receptor (beta chain) has only a few counts. The data derive from a study of early T cells in non-severe SARS-CoV-2 infection. TCRdb recomputed calls from the 5' RACE reads with MiXCR, one row per CDR3 protein. The data contain roughly 110,000 distinct CDR3 sequences, 8.5% to 14% of them singletons. CDR1 and CDR2 from the germline V gene are SNHLY and FYNNEI. V shed 4 bases and J shed 2 bases, with 9 bases lying between them. This CDR3 is built from 13 residues. The clonotype originates from an adult who was a healthcare worker with PCR-confirmed SARS-CoV-2 infection or an uninfected control (not recorded which). The sequencing sample was made of whole blood. The chain employs TRBV2 and TRBJ2-7; no clear D. In DNA form, the CDR3 reads TGTGCCAGCAGTGGGACCACGACCTACGAGCAGTACTTC. It encodes CASSGTTTYEQYF.